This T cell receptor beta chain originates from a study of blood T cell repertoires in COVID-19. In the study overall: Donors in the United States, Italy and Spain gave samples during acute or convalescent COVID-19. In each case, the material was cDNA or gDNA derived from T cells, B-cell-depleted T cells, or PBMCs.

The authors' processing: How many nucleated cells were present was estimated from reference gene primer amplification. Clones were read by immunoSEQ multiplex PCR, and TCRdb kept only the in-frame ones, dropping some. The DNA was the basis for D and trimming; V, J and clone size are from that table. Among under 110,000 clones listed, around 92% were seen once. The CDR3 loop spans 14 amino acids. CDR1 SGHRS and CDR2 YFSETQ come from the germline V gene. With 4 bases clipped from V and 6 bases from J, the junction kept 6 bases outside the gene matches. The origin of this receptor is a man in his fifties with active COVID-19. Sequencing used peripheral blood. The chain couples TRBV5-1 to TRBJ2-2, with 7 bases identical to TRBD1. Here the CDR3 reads CASSDGQAAGELFF. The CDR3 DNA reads TGCGCCAGCAGCGATGGACAGGCTGCCGGGGAGCTGTTTTTT.